This TCR beta chain was observed in a study of regulatory T cells in long-lasting Graves disease. Time point given: newly diagnosed GD, antithyroid drugs for less than 3 months. Researchers made the TCR library from RNA that was extracted from PBMCs. This clonotype was observed a handful of times. Relying on iRepertoire HTBI primers and Arm-PCR of CDR3 regions, the team built TCR beta libraries. From the multiplex PCR reads, TCRdb called clonotypes with MiXCR, one entry per CDR3 protein. The repertoire holds about 380,000 distinct CDR3 sequences, with 15% to 18% as singletons. The sequencing here drew on peripheral blood mononuclear cells (PBMCs), taken at new diagnosis, from a patient treated with antithyroid drugs. The TCR was taken from a female donor with Graves disease.

This CDR3 reads CASSYLLHPGQGLQEDYEQYF. The CDR3 DNA is TGTGCCAGCAGTTACCTTCTTCATCCGGGACAGGGGTTGCAGGAAGACTACGAGCAGTACTTC. V and J are TRBV6-9 and TRBJ2-7, with 10 bases matching TRBD1. This CDR3 region has 21 residues. Trimming cost V 3 bases and J 3 bases; bases outside gene matches: 23. Germline CDR1 MNHGY, CDR2 SVAAGI.